This entry lists 26 T cell receptor beta chains sequenced from one sample in a study of regulatory T cells in long-lasting Graves disease. Described time point: persistent/refractory GD, antithyroid drugs over 5 years with positive TRAb. The TCR library was prepared using RNA isolated from PBMCs. Library construction for TCR beta used iRepertoire HTBI primers and Arm-PCR of CDR3 regions. MiXCR, run by TCRdb on the multiplex PCR reads, gives a single entry per CDR3 protein. This sample carries over 450,000 distinct CDR3 sequences, 20% to 25% of them seen once, and the ten largest clones take about 7%. Source: peripheral blood mononuclear cells (PBMCs), taken when the disease was refractory, from a patient treated with antithyroid drugs. These receptors all stem from a female donor with Graves disease.

This clonotype was observed a few times. The chain couples TRBV29-1 to TRBJ1-1, with 11 positions matching TRBD1. Germline CDR1 is SQVTM and CDR2 is ANQGSEA. The ends lost 2 bases at V and 0 bases at J; junction bases unmatched: 5. The CDR3 is 16 residues long. CDR3 protein: CSVEPGQGVLNTEAFF. In nucleotides, the CDR3 is TGCAGCGTTGAACCGGGACAGGGGGTGTTGAACACTGAAGCTTTCTTT.

J is TRBJ2-5 and V is TRBV29-1; TRBD2 might be the D (5 bases). With 1 base removed from V and 5 bases from J, the gap between germline ends came to 11 bases. This CDR3 is 13 amino acids long. Germline-derived CDR1 and CDR2 are SQVTM and ANQGSEA. The CDR3 loop reads CSVEVPGLETQYF. As DNA, the CDR3 is TGCAGCGTTGAAGTGCCGGGGTTGGAGACCCAGTACTTC.

This rearrangement joins TRBV6-2 or TRBV6-3 to TRBJ2-2; 11 positions agree with TRBD2. V shed 6 bases, J shed 4 bases, and the junction held 7 bases outside the gene matches. This CDR3 comprises 16 residues. The V gene's germline CDR1 is MNHEY and CDR2 SVGEGT. The CDR3: CASRRTSGSSTGELFF. CDR3 nucleotide sequence: TGTGCCAGCAGACGCACTAGCGGGAGTAGCACCGGGGAGCTGTTTTTT.

This clonotype was counted a few times. This chain links TRBV6-1 with TRBJ1-5; D may be TRBD1 (5 bases). The CDR3 covers 15 residues. Per the germline V gene, CDR1 is MNHNS and CDR2 is SASEGT. V was cut by 2 bases and J by 7 bases, with 15 bases left in between. The CDR3 is CASSEWVGTGQPQHF. CDR3 bases: TGTGCCAGCAGTGAATGGGTGGGCACAGGACAGCCCCAGCATTTT.

This chain links TRBV28 with TRBJ2-3; no firm D call. The CDR3 loop spans 15 amino acids. Germline CDR1 reads MDHEN; CDR2 reads SYDVKM. V was cut by 3 bases and J by 2 bases, with 12 bases left in between. The CDR3 sequence is CASSLRTSATDTQYF. The DNA for the CDR3 is TGTGCCAGCAGTTTGCGTACCTCTGCCACAGATACGCAGTATTTT.

This clonotype occurred many times. The rearrangement links TRBV12-3 or TRBV12-4 to TRBJ1-1; TRBD1 aligns across 10 bases. The V segment lost 6 bases and the J segment 5 bases; nucleotides outside the gene matches: 3. The CDR3 loop spans 13 amino acids. CDR3 coding DNA: TGTGCCAGCAGCCGGGACAGGGGTACTGAAGCTTTCTTT. Amino acids: CASSRDRGTEAFF.

This clonotype has a count of ten or more. The gene calls are TRBV20-1 and TRBJ1-1; 8 positions agree with TRBD1. Germline V gives CDR1 DFQATT, CDR2 SNEGSKA (reference sequence). The length of the CDR3 is 13 residues. Losses at the gene ends were 0 bases for V and 8 bases for J; bases not matched to a gene: 5. In DNA form, the CDR3 reads TGCAGTGCTAGAGATTTCAGGGGGCGGGAAGCTTTCTTT. The encoded protein is CSARDFRGREAFF.

V is TRBV7-9 and J is TRBJ2-1; D gene unclear. The CDR3 covers 17 residues. The V and J ends lost 3 bases and 5 bases respectively, with 20 bases between them. CDR1 is SEHNR and CDR2 is FQNEAQ in the germline V gene (reference sequence). The CDR3 DNA follows: TGTGCCAGCAGCTTCGTGGCTCGAGGAGTGACCGACAATGAGCAGTTCTTC. Its protein product is CASSFVARGVTDNEQFF.

Many counts were recorded for this clonotype. As DNA, the CDR3 is TGTGCCAGCAGCAGCATCGTAGGGTACACTGAAGCTTTCTTT. It codes for CASSSIVGYTEAFF. The V gene is TRBV6-1, the J gene TRBJ1-1; no definite D call. V gave up 6 bases and J gave up 3 bases, with 14 bases separating them. The CDR3 runs to 14 residues. Looked up from germline, CDR1 is MNHNS and CDR2 is SASEGT.

This clonotype was seen many times. The chain is built from TRBV25-1 and TRBJ1-1; the D is unclear. The germline V gene encodes CDR1 MGHDK and CDR2 SYGVNS. This CDR3 is built from 13 residues. V was shortened by 7 bases and J by 4 bases, with 13 bases between the two germline ends. The CDR3 reads CASNGFLSTEAFF. In nucleotides, the CDR3 is TGTGCCAGCAACGGGTTCTTGAGCACTGAAGCTTTCTTT.

This clonotype showed up just a few times. The chain has TRBV6-2 or TRBV6-3 and TRBJ1-2; D remains unclear. Germline V CDR1 and CDR2: MNHEY, SVGEGT. V was pared by 11 bases and J by 3 bases, with 16 bases between. CDR3 length equals 13 residues. The CDR3 nucleotides are TGTGCCGTAGTGCATTTTCGCGACTATGGCTACACCTTC. Its translation is CAVVHFRDYGYTF.

The genes are TRBV24-1 and TRBJ2-2; 11 nucleotides line up with TRBD2. Germline V gene data show CDR1 as KGHDR and CDR2 as SFDVKD. The CDR3 is 18 amino acids. V gave up 7 bases and J gave up 1 base; unmatched junction bases: 10. The CDR3 DNA sequence: TGTGCCACCAGCGTAGGGACTAGCGGACTCCGGAACACCGGGGAGCTGTTTTTT. Translated: CATSVGTSGLRNTGELFF.

On this clonotype itself: An end of the junction does not agree with germline; a read error may underlie this. The V call is TRBV9, the J call TRBJ2-5, with TRBD2 matching over 10 bases. The CDR3 is 14 residues long. Germline V CDR1 and CDR2: SGDLS, YYNGEE. DNA of the CDR3: TGCGCCAGCAGCACAAGCGGGGGGGAAGAGACCCAGTACTTC. As protein: CASSTSGGEETQYF.

Ten or more counts support this clonotype. This chain links TRBV28 with TRBJ1-4, with 10 nucleotides matching TRBD1. The germline V gene has CDR1 MDHEN and CDR2 SYDVKM. V shed 5 bases, J shed 11 bases, and the junction held 2 bases outside the gene matches. This CDR3 has 12 amino acids. The CDR3 DNA is TGTGCCAGCAGTGGGACAGGGGTCAAACTGTTTTTT. Translated: CASSGTGVKLFF.

This clonotype was recorded many times. CDR3 sequence: CATSDSDRGGNQPQHF. The DNA for the CDR3 is TGTGCCACCAGTGATTCCGACAGGGGTGGCAATCAGCCCCAGCATTTT. The chain joins TRBV24-1 to TRBJ1-5, with 8 bases matching TRBD1. This CDR3 comprises 16 residues. Germline lookup yields CDR1 KGHDR and CDR2 SFDVKD. V was clipped by 2 bases and J by 2 bases; unmatched bases: 4.

This clonotype was recorded at least ten times. This chain connects TRBV7-9 to TRBJ1-4, with D possibly being TRBD1 (6 bases). The germline V and J ends were trimmed by 5 bases and 7 bases, with 14 bases remaining between them. Germline V gene sequence: CDR1 SEHNR, CDR2 FQNEAQ (reference sequence). The CDR3 spans 14 residues. This CDR3 reads CASSAQGGREKLFF. The CDR3, as DNA: TGTGCCAGCAGCGCACAGGGAGGCCGTGAAAAACTGTTTTTT.

In this sample, this clonotype turned up many times. The germline gene is not matched at one end of the junction; a read error may be the cause. The V and J genes are TRBV6-5 and TRBJ1-1; maybe TRBD1 (6 bases). The CDR3 has 18 amino acids. Germline CDR1 is MNHEY and CDR2 is SVGAGI. CDR3: CASSLTPPRQAMNTETFF. The CDR3 DNA is TGTGCCAGCAGTTTAACACCTCCGAGACAGGCTATGAACACTGAAACTTTCTTT.

The V and J genes are TRBV7-9 and TRBJ2-5; D may be TRBD1 or TRBD2 (5 bases each). This CDR3 has 15 residues. V was cut by 2 bases and J by 4 bases, with 14 bases left in between. The germline gives CDR1 SEHNR, CDR2 FQNEAQ (reference sequence). The CDR3 reads CASSLTGTSRETQYF. The CDR3 nucleotides read TGTGCCAGCAGCTTAACGGGGACGTCAAGAGAGACCCAGTACTTC.

This sequence joins TRBV12-3 or TRBV12-4 and TRBJ2-3; D is unclear. The CDR3 covers 12 residues. Between the trimmed V and J ends, which lost 3 bases and 4 bases, there was a span of 5 bases. This CDR3 is CASSFQPDTQYF. In DNA, the CDR3 is TGTGCCAGCAGTTTTCAGCCAGATACGCAGTATTTT.

The chain uses TRBV20-1 and TRBJ2-5; 7 positions agree with TRBD1. After removal of 6 bases from V and 3 bases from J, the junction contained 4 bases not matched to a gene. The germline gives CDR1 DFQATT, CDR2 SNEGSKA (reference sequence). This CDR3 spans 12 amino acids. In DNA, the CDR3 is TGCAGTGCCCCGGGACAGAAAGAGACCCAGTACTTC. Protein sequence: CSAPGQKETQYF.

The rearrangement links TRBV27 to TRBJ1-5; D is ambiguous. Germline-derived CDR1 and CDR2 are MNHEY and SMNVEV (reference sequence). V lost 8 bases and J lost 1, with 18 bases in between. The CDR3 loop spans 16 amino acids. The CDR3 region is CASSVTRDGSNQPQHF. The CDR3 DNA is TGTGCCAGCTCAGTCACTAGGGATGGCAGCAATCAGCCCCAGCATTTT.

This clonotype was recorded many times. V is TRBV2 and J is TRBJ2-7; 9 bases are shared with TRBD1. V lost 10 bases to trimming and J lost 2 bases; unmatched junction nucleotides: 15. The length of the CDR3 is 16 residues. Germline assignment: CDR1 SNHLY and CDR2 FYNNEI. CDR3 DNA sequence: TGTGCCACCCGGGACAGGGCGATCCTGCCTCCCTACGAGCAGTACTTC. Its translation is CATRDRAILPPYEQYF. The full variable domain, its missing parts supplied by reference TRBV2 and TRBJ2-7, is EPEVTQTPSHQVTQMGQEVILRCVPISNHLYFYWYRQILGQKVEFLVSFYNNEISEKSEIFDDQFSVERPDGSNFTLKIRSTKLEDSAMYFCATRDRAILPPYEQYFGPGTRLTVT.

This chain joins TRBV7-2 and TRBJ2-2, with TRBD2 matching 10 bases. Trimming cost V 5 bases and J 5 bases; bases outside gene matches: 11. The length of the CDR3 is 17 residues. CDR1 is SGHTA, CDR2 FQGNSA, per germline. CDR3 coding DNA: TGTGCCAGCAGCCCGACAGCGGGAGGGCCAGTTACCGGGGAGCTGTTTTTT. Encoded protein: CASSPTAGGPVTGELFF.

V is TRBV7-9 and J is TRBJ2-7; D is possibly TRBD2 (5 bases). Trimming shortened V by 7 bases and J by 0 bases, and 19 bases separated the two germline ends. Germline CDR1 and CDR2: SEHNR and FQNEAQ (reference sequence). The CDR3 has 16 amino acids. The CDR3 region is CASTLIGDEGSYEQYF. The CDR3 region has the DNA TGTGCCAGCACCCTCATAGGAGACGAGGGCTCCTACGAGCAGTACTTC. Filled out from reference TRBV7-9 and TRBJ2-7, the complete variable domain reads DTGVSQNPRHKITKRGQNVTFRCDPISEHNRLYWYRQTLGQGPEFLTYFQNEAQLEKSRLLSDRFSAERPKGSFSTLEIQRTEQGDSAMYLCASTLIGDEGSYEQYFGPGTRLTVT.

This clonotype was found a few times. This chain connects TRBV19 to TRBJ1-5; 8 nucleotides line up with TRBD1. The CDR3 has 17 residues. Germline V lookup: CDR1 LNHDA, CDR2 SQIVND (reference sequence). V was pared by 3 bases and J by 4 bases, with 11 bases of the junction left unmatched. The CDR3 region has the DNA TGTGCCAGTAGTATTATACAGGGGGAAATCGGAAATCAGCCCCAGCATTTT. Its translation: CASSIIQGEIGNQPQHF.

This clonotype was observed at least ten times. This rearrangement joins TRBV6-1 to TRBJ2-2, with 9 bases lining up with TRBD1. V was pared by 5 bases and J by 7 bases, with 8 bases of the junction left unmatched. CDR1 is MNHNS and CDR2 is SASEGT in the germline V gene. The CDR3 loop spans 15 amino acids. Written as DNA, the CDR3 is TGTGCCAGCAGTCCGCGGGGGACAGGGTACGGGGAGCTGTTTTTT. Translation: CASSPRGTGYGELFF.